This T cell receptor (beta chain) originates from a study of blood T cell repertoires in COVID-19 (dated by TCRdb to 2018 to 2020). With respect to the entire study: Collaborator samples came from the United States, Italy and Spain and covered acute and convalescent phases of COVID-19. Samples came from the ongoing ImmuneRACE study (first 160 participants) plus 1,254 subjects from 6 global collaborators. The repertoires were released in a freely available public database meant as a resource for research on the immune response to SARS-CoV-2. The sample metadata nearly always contained a de-identified subject ID, COVID-19 status, age in years and sex. Where HLA class I and class II types were available, the types were taken from metadata supplied by the sample provider, not from assay-based typing. The material from the prospective study consisted of cDNA or gDNA derived from T cells, B-cell-depleted T cells, or PBMCs. Deeply sampled blood TCRbeta repertoires from subjects exposed to, actively infected with, or recovered from COVID-19 were included in the dataset.

Notes on this clone: Its cognate antigen has yet to be identified. Per-base quality was not reported, and no clone a single base away is much larger than it.

Collaborating institutions collected whole blood in K2EDTA tubes following their own protocols. For TCRbeta analysis, collaborators shipped samples in one of three forms: frozen whole blood, isolated PBMCs, or DNA extracted from either of those sample types. The CDR3 runs 14 amino acids, cysteine and phenylalanine included. Only CDR3 DNA is held: 42 bases, read in frame from base 1. CDR1 and CDR2, looked up from the germline V gene, are SGHRS and YFSETQ. The germline ends are 12 bases apart after V is trimmed by 5 bases and J by 1 base. General findings and caveats noted by the study authors: How much clinical and demographic metadata was included differed by source and by participant, and the metadata was provided uncurated.

The immunoSEQ Assay, a bias-controlled multiplex PCR, was used to amplify TCRbeta CDR3 regions from genomic DNA. In the original analysis: The number of nucleated cells in each sample was estimated from the amplification of reference gene primers within the assay. Sequence reads were collapsed and filtered to measure the absolute abundance of every unique TCRbeta CDR3 rearrangement. Productive Simpson clonality was computed per sample as the square root of Simpson's diversity index over productive rearrangements. What TCRdb holds here is the immuneACCESS table cut down to in-frame rearrangements. Part of the clones is not present; checked against another copy, under half of the missing clones reflect an unresolved V gene, and the others are unexplained. V and J calls and clone size come straight from that table; D and trimming were deduced from the DNA. Within this sample are about 140,000 clones, with about four fifths of them counted one time only. Together, the top ten hold under 10% of the sample.

This sequence uses TRBV5-1 and TRBJ1-2; the D gene is unclear. The sequencing input was peripheral blood. The TCR sequence derives from an elderly woman in a cohort sampled during active or convalescent COVID-19. The CDR3 here reads CASRQTTSNYGYTF. The DNA sequence follows: TGCGCCAGCAGACAAACAACAAGTAACTATGGCTACACCTTC.